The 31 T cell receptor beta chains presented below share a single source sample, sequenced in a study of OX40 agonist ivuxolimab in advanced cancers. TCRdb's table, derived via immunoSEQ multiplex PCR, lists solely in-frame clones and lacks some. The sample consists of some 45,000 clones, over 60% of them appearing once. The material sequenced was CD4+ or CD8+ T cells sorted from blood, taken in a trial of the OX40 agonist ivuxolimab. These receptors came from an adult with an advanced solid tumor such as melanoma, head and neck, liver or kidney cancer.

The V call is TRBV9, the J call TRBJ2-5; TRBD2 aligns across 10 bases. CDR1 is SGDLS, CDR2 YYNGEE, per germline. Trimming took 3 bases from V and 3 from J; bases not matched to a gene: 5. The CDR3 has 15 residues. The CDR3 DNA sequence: TGTGCCAGCAGCGACCGCCTAGCGGGAGAAGAGACCCAGTACTTC. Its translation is CASSDRLAGEETQYF.

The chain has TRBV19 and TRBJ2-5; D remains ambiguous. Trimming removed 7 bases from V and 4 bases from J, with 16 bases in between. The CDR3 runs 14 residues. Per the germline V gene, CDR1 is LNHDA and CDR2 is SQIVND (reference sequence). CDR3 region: CASTPGQNRETQYF. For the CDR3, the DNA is TGTGCCAGTACCCCGGGCCAAAACCGAGAGACCCAGTACTTC.

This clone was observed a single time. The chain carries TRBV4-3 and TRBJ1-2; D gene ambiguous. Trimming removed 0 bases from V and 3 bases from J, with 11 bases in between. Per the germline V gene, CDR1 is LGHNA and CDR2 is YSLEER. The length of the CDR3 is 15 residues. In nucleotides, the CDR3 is TGCGCCAGCAGCCAAGATCTGGGGATCGACTATGGCTACACCTTC. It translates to CASSQDLGIDYGYTF.

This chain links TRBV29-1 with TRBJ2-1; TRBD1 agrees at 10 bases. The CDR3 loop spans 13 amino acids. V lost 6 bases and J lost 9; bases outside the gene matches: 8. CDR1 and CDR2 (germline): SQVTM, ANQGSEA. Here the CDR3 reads CSVMTGTGAEQFF. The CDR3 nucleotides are TGCAGCGTAATGACCGGGACAGGGGCTGAGCAGTTCTTC.

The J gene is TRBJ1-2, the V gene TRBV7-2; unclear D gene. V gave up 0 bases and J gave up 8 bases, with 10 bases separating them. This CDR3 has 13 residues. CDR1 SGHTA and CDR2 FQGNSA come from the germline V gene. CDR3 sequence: CASSLAAPGGYTF. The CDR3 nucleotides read TGTGCCAGCAGCTTAGCTGCCCCGGGCGGCTACACCTTC.

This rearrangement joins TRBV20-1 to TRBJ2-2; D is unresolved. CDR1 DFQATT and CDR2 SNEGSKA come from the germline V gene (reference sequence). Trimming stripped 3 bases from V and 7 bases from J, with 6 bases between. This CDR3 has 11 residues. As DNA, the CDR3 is TGCAGTGCTAGGGACCGCGGGGAGCTGTTTTTT. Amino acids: CSARDRGELFF.

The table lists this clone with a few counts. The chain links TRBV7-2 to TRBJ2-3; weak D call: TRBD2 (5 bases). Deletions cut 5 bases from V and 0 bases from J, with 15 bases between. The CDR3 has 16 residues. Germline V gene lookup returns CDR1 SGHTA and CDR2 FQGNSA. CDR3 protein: CASSERLGLSTDTQYF. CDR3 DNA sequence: TGTGCCAGCAGCGAGCGGCTAGGATTAAGCACAGATACGCAGTATTTT.

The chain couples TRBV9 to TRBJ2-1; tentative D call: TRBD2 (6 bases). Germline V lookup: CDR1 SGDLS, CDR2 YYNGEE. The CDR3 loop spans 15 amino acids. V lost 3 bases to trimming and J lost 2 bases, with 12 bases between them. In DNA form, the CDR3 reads TGTGCCAGCAGCGCGACGGACTATGCCTACAATGAGCAGTTCTTC. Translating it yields CASSATDYAYNEQFF.

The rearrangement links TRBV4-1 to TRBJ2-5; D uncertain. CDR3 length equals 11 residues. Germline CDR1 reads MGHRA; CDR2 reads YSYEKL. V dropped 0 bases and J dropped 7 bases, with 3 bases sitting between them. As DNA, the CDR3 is TGCGCCAGCAGCCAAGATCGGACCCAGTACTTC. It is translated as CASSQDRTQYF.

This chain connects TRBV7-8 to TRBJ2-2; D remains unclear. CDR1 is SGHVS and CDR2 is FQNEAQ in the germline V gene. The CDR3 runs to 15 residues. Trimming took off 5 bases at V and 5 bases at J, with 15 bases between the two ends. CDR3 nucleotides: TGTGCCAGCAGCCCCCTACTGCAACGAACCGGGGAGCTGTTTTTT. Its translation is CASSPLLQRTGELFF.

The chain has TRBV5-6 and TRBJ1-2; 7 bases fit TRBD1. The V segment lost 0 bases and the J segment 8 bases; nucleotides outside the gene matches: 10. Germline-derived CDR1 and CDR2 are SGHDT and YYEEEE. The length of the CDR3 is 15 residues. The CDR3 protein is CASSLGTQGTGGYTF. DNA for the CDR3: TGTGCCAGCAGCTTGGGTACACAGGGGACGGGCGGCTACACCTTC.

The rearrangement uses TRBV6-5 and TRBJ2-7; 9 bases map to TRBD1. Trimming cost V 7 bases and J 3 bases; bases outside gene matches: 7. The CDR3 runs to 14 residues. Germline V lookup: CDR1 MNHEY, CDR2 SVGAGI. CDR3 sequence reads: CASTPPGQGYEQYF. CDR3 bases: TGTGCCAGCACGCCTCCGGGACAGGGCTACGAGCAGTACTTC.

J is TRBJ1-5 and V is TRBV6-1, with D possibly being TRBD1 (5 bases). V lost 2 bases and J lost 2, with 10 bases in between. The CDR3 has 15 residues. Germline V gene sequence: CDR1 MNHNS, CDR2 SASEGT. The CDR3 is CASSESGSGNQPQHF. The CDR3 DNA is TGTGCCAGCAGTGAATCAGGGAGCGGCAATCAGCCCCAGCATTTT.

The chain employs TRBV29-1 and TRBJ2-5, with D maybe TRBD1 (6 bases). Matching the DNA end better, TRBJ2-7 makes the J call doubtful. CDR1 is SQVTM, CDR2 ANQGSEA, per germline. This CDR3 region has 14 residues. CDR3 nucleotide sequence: TGCAGCGTTGCGGGATTACGGGACACTTACGAGCAGTACTTC. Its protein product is CSVAGLRDTYEQYF.

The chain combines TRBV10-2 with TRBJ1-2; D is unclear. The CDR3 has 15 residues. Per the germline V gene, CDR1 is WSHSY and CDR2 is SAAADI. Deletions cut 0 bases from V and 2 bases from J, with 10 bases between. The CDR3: CASSESGGLNYGYTF. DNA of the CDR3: TGCGCCAGCAGTGAGTCTGGAGGCCTGAACTATGGCTACACCTTC.

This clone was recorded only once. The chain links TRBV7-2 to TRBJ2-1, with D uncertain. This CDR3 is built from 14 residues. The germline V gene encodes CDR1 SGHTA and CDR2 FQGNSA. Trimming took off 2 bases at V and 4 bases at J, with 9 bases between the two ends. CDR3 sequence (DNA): TGTGCCAGCAGCTTATCGCCCGCTTACAATGAGCAGTTCTTC. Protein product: CASSLSPAYNEQFF.

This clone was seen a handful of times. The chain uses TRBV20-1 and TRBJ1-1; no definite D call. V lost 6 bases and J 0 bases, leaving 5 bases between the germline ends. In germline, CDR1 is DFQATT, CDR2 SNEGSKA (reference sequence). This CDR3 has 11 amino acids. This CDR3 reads CSARMNTEAFF. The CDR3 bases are TGCAGTGCCCGCATGAACACTGAAGCTTTCTTT.

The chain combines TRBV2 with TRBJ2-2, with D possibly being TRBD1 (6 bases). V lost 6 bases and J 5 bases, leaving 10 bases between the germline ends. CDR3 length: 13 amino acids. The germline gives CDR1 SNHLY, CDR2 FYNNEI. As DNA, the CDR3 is TGTGCCAGCAGCGAACAGGGTACCGGGGAGCTGTTTTTT. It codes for CASSEQGTGELFF.

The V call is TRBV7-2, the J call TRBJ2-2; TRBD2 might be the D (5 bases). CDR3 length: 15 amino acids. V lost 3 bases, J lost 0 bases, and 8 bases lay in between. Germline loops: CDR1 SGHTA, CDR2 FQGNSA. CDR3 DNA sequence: TGTGCCAGCAGCTTCTCGGGGACGAACACCGGGGAGCTGTTTTTT. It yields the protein CASSFSGTNTGELFF.

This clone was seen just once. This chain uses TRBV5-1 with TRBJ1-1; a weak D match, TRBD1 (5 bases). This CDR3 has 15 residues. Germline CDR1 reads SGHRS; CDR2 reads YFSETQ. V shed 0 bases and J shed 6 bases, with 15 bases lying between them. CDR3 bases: TGCGCCAGCAGCTTGGTTGCCGGGGACGAGGCTGAAGCTTTCTTT. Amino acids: CASSLVAGDEAEAFF.

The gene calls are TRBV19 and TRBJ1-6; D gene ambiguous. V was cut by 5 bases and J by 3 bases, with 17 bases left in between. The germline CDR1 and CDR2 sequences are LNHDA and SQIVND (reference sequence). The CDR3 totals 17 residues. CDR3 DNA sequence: TGTGCCAGTAGTCCGGACCCCTCAGAGCTCTATAATTCACCCCTCCACTTT. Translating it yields CASSPDPSELYNSPLHF.

This chain's CDR3 is CASGGAGSTDTQYF. CDR3 coding DNA: TGTGCCAGCGGGGGGGCAGGTAGCACAGATACGCAGTATTTT. V and J are TRBV27 and TRBJ2-3; tentative D call: TRBD2 (7 bases). The germline V and J ends were trimmed by 8 bases and 0 bases, with 12 bases remaining between them. The CDR3 sequence is 14 residues long. Germline CDR1 reads MNHEY; CDR2 reads SMNVEV (reference sequence).

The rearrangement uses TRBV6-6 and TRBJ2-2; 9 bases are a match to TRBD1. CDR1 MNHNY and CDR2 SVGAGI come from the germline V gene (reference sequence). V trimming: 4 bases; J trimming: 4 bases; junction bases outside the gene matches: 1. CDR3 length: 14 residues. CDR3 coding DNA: TGTGCCAGCAGTTGGGACAGGGCCACCGGGGAGCTGTTTTTT. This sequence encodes CASSWDRATGELFF.

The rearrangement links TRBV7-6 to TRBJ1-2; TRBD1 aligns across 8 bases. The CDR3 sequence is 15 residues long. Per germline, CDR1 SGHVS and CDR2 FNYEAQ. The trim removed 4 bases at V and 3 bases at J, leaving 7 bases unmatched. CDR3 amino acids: CASSSQGTGDYGYTF. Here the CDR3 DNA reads TGTGCCAGCAGCTCCCAGGGGACAGGCGACTATGGCTACACCTTC.

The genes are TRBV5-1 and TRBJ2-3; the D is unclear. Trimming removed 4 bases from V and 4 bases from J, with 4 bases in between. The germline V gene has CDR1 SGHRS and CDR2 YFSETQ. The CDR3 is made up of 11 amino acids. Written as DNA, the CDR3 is TGCGCCAGCAGCAGATCAGATACGCAGTATTTT. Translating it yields CASSRSDTQYF.

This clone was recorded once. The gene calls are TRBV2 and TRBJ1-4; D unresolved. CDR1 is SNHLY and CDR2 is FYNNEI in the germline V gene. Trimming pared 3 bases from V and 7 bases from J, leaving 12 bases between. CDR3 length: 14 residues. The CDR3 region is CASSDWQAGEKLFF. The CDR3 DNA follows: TGTGCCAGCAGTGATTGGCAGGCGGGTGAAAAACTGTTTTTT.

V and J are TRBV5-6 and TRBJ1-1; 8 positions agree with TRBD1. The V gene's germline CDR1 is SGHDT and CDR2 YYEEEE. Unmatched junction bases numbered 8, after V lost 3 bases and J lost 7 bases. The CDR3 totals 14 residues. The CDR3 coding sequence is TGTGCCAGCAGCTACGGACAGGGTCGTGGTGAAGCTTTCTTT. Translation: CASSYGQGRGEAFF.

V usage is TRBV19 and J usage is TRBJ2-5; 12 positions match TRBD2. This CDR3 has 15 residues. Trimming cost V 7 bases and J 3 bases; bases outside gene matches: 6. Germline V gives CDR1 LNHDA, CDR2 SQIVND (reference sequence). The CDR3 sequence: CASTRLAGVKETQYF. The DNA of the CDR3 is TGTGCCAGTACCCGACTAGCGGGAGTGAAAGAGACCCAGTACTTC.

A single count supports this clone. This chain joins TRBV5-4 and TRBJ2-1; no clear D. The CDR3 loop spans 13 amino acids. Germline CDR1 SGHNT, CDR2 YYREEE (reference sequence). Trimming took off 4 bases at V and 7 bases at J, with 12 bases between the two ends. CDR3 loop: CASSLREWNEQFF. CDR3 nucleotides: TGTGCCAGCAGCCTTAGGGAATGGAATGAGCAGTTCTTC.

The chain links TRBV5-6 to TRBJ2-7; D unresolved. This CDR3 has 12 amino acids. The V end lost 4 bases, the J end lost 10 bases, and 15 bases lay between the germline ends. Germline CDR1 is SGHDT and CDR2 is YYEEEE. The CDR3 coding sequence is TGTGCCAGCAGCCAAGTGAACTCACCCCAGTACTTC. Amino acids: CASSQVNSPQYF.

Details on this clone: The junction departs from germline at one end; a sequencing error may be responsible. The CDR3: CASSQGTSGSFSHEQYF. The CDR3 DNA follows: TGCGCCAGCAGCCAAGGGACTAGCGGGAGTTTCTCCCACGAGCAGTACTTC. The rearrangement uses TRBV5-1 and TRBJ2-7, with 14 bases aligning to TRBD2. This CDR3 is 17 amino acids long. CDR1 and CDR2 (germline): SGHRS, YFSETQ.